Each of the 28 T cell receptor beta chains below was sequenced from the same sample in a study of T cells in Graves' hyperthyroidism and ophthalmopathy. Authors of the study amplified TCR beta CDR3 regions from RNA transcripts. The HTBI primer set was used in a first-round RT-PCR of the TCR CDR3. TCRdb fed the multiplex PCR reads into MiXCR, producing one record per CDR3 protein. The data contain about 590,000 distinct CDR3 sequences, approximately 15% of them singletons. Sequenced: blood. These receptors were obtained from a woman younger than 45 with Graves' hyperthyroidism.

The rearrangement uses TRBV30 and TRBJ2-2; 7 bases are a match to TRBD2. The ends lost 7 bases at V and 10 bases at J; junction bases unmatched: 12. CDR1 GTSNPN and CDR2 SVGIG come from the germline V gene (reference sequence). The CDR3 totals 13 residues. In DNA form, the CDR3 reads TGTGCCTTCTCGGGAGGACTAGTAATGGAGCTGTTTTTT. Its translation is CAFSGGLVMELFF.

The sample holds many counts of this clonotype. The chain joins TRBV3-1 to TRBJ2-3; the D gene is possibly TRBD2 (5 bases). Germline assignment: CDR1 LGHDT and CDR2 YNNKEL (reference sequence). V was clipped by 1 base and J by 6 bases, with 14 bases between them. The CDR3 is 15 amino acids. The CDR3 nucleotides are TGTGCCAGCAGCCAAGTACGGGTAGCGTTCGATACGCAGTATTTT. It is translated as CASSQVRVAFDTQYF.

This chain connects TRBV2 to TRBJ2-5; TRBD2 aligns across 10 bases. CDR3 size: 16 residues. Trimming removed 3 bases from V and 4 bases from J; junction bases left unmatched: 8. Germline V CDR1 and CDR2: SNHLY, FYNNEI. CDR3 protein: CASSDDLAGVAETQYF. CDR3 nucleotide sequence: TGTGCCAGCAGTGACGATCTAGCGGGAGTAGCAGAGACCCAGTACTTC.

This clonotype was seen once. This chain connects TRBV7-8 to TRBJ2-1, with 10 bases lining up with TRBD2. The CDR3 is 16 amino acids. Germline trimming cut 3 bases from V and 7 bases from J; bases unmatched to any gene: 9. Per the germline V gene, CDR1 is SGHVS and CDR2 is FQNEAQ. The CDR3 spells CASSFGSGRAGNEQFF. The CDR3 DNA sequence: TGTGCCAGCAGCTTTGGGAGCGGGAGGGCCGGGAATGAGCAGTTCTTC.

The chain joins TRBV24-1 to TRBJ2-5; TRBD1 matches at 8 bases. Germline V lookup: CDR1 KGHDR, CDR2 SFDVKD. The CDR3 runs to 14 residues. V gave up 9 bases and J gave up 4 bases; unmatched junction bases: 9. The CDR3 DNA follows: TGTGCCACCTATGACAGGGGTTGGTTAGAGACCCAGTACTTC. As protein: CATYDRGWLETQYF.

This clonotype was detected many times. The chain employs TRBV3-1 and TRBJ2-1; 11 nucleotides match TRBD2. CDR1 is LGHDT, CDR2 YNNKEL, per germline (reference sequence). V was clipped by 4 bases and J by 7 bases; unmatched bases: 12. CDR3 length: 17 residues. For the CDR3, the DNA is TGTGCCAGCAGCCCGGAAATACTAGCGGGAGTTGCTAATGAGCAGTTCTTC. This sequence encodes CASSPEILAGVANEQFF.

Ten or more counts support this clonotype. V usage is TRBV15 and J usage is TRBJ1-1; no definite D call. Trimming took 5 bases from V and 4 from J, leaving 8 bases between them. The CDR3 has 12 residues. From germline, CDR1 is LNHNV and CDR2 YYDKDF (reference sequence). The CDR3 here is CATSGGGTEAFF. CDR3 DNA sequence: TGTGCCACCAGCGGCGGCGGCACTGAAGCTTTCTTT.

The sample holds many counts of this clonotype. V and J are TRBV20-1 and TRBJ1-2; TRBD1 matches 11 bases. The length of the CDR3 is 16 residues. Germline loops: CDR1 DFQATT, CDR2 SNEGSKA (reference sequence). Unmatched junction bases numbered 9, after V lost 6 bases and J lost 0 bases. CDR3 coding DNA: TGCAGTGCCAGGACAGGGGGCGCGGACCCTAACTATGGCTACACCTTC. Its translation is CSARTGGADPNYGYTF.

With respect to this clonotype: This sequence may be a read error, since a much larger clone differs from it by one base. This rearrangement joins TRBV19 to TRBJ1-5; D gene unclear. Looked up from germline, CDR1 is LNHDA and CDR2 is SQIVND (reference sequence). V was trimmed by 3 bases and J by 10 bases, leaving 16 bases between them. This CDR3 has 14 amino acids. The chain's CDR3 is CASSMGAGEHPQHF. The CDR3 nucleotides read TGTGCCAGTAGTATGGGAGCAGGAGAACATCCCCAGCATTTT.

This clonotype was counted many times. The V and J genes are TRBV20-1 and TRBJ2-3; D unclear. Trimming cost V 3 bases and J 0 bases, with 7 bases left between them. CDR3 size: 13 residues. CDR1 is DFQATT, CDR2 SNEGSKA, per germline (reference sequence). For the CDR3, the DNA is TGCAGTGCTAGTGGGCGTAGCACAGATACGCAGTATTTT. The encoded protein is CSASGRSTDTQYF.

This clonotype was recorded at least ten times. The rearrangement joins TRBV7-2 to TRBJ1-1; perhaps TRBD1 as D (6 bases). Trimming stripped 4 bases from V and 10 bases from J, with 16 bases between. The germline gives CDR1 SGHTA, CDR2 FQGNSA. The CDR3 sequence is 13 residues long. The CDR3, as DNA: TGTGCCAGCAGCTGGAAAACAGGGTCTGGAGCTTTCTTT. It specifies CASSWKTGSGAFF.

This clonotype occurred many times. The chain combines TRBV6-2 or TRBV6-3 with TRBJ2-2, with a weak D call TRBD1 (6 bases). The germline gives CDR1 MNHEY, CDR2 SVGEGT. Trimming took 7 bases from V and 3 from J, leaving 18 bases between them. CDR3 length: 16 amino acids. The CDR3 loop is CASTYRDHRDTGELFF. The CDR3 DNA sequence: TGTGCCAGCACGTACAGGGACCACCGAGACACCGGGGAGCTGTTTTTT.

This clonotype has more than one count but fewer than ten. A much larger clone lies one base from this, so it may be a read error. This chain connects TRBV29-1 to TRBJ2-5, with 8 bases lining up with TRBD2. The CDR3 runs to 14 residues. Germline-derived CDR1 and CDR2 are SQVTM and ANQGSEA. CDR3 protein: CSATGGRNKETQHF. The CDR3 coding sequence is TGCAGCGCCACCGGCGGGAGGAACAAAGAGACCCAGCACTTC. Full variable domain (rest looked up from reference TRBV29-1 and TRBJ2-5): SAVISQKPSRDICQRGTSLTIQCQVDSQVTMMFWYRQQPGQSLTLIATANQGSEATYESGFVIDKFPISRPNLTFSTLTVSNMSPEDSSIYLCSATGGRNKETQHFGPGTRLLVL.

The genes are TRBV27 and TRBJ1-5; TRBD1 matches 7 bases. CDR1 MNHEY and CDR2 SMNVEV come from the germline V gene (reference sequence). The trim removed 6 bases at V and 3 bases at J, leaving 11 bases unmatched. There are 16 residues in the CDR3. CDR3 residues: CASRKNAGQNNQPQHF. The DNA of the CDR3 is TGTGCCAGCAGAAAGAACGCGGGACAGAACAATCAGCCCCAGCATTTT.

This clonotype came up many times. The rearrangement joins TRBV7-2 to TRBJ2-7; no clear D. The CDR3 consists of 14 residues. V was trimmed by 1 base and J by 3 bases, leaving 10 bases between them. Germline V gives CDR1 SGHTA, CDR2 FQGNSA. In DNA form, the CDR3 reads TGTGCCAGCAGCTTAGAAGGTTGGGGCTACGAGCAGTACTTC. It codes for CASSLEGWGYEQYF.

Notes on this clonotype: A much bigger clone sits one base away, suggesting this may be a read error. The chain uses TRBV27 and TRBJ2-7, with 9 bases lining up with TRBD2. The CDR3 contains 14 residues. Germline V gene sequence: CDR1 MNHEY, CDR2 SMNVEV (reference sequence). This CDR3 is CASSRGLADYGQYF. CDR3 DNA sequence: TGTGCCAGCAGTCGGGGACTAGCTGACTACGGGCAGTACTTC.

This clonotype was seen ten or more times. The V call is TRBV5-6, the J call TRBJ2-7; perhaps TRBD2 as D (5 bases). The CDR3 extends over 14 amino acids. CDR1 SGHDT and CDR2 YYEEEE come from the germline V gene. The V end was cut by 2 bases, the J end by 3 bases, with 12 bases between. The CDR3, as DNA: TGTGCCAGCAGCTTCCCCGACGAGGGCTACGAGCAGTACTTC. This gives the protein CASSFPDEGYEQYF.

There are many counts of this clonotype. The CDR3 here is CAWRRSLSEAFF. The DNA of the CDR3 is TGTGCCTGGCGGCGGTCTTTATCTGAAGCTTTCTTT. The chain carries TRBV30 and TRBJ1-1; D remains unclear. The CDR3 totals 12 residues. Germline V gene data show CDR1 as GTSNPN and CDR2 as SVGIG (reference sequence). Trimming cost V 5 bases and J 6 bases, with 13 bases left between them. Full variable domain (rest looked up from reference TRBV30 and TRBJ1-1): SQTIHQWPATLVQPVGSPLSLECTVEGTSNPNLYWYRQAAGRGLQLLFYSVGIGQISSEVPQNLSASRPQDRQFILSSKKLLLSDSGFYLCAWRRSLSEAFFGQGTRLTVV.

This clonotype came up once. One junction end disagrees with the germline gene, perhaps due to a read error. This chain uses TRBV5-1 with TRBJ2-4; either TRBD1 or TRBD2 may supply D (5 bases each). Germline CDR1 is SGHRS and CDR2 is YFSETQ. This CDR3 is 15 amino acids long. The DNA of the CDR3 is TGCGCCAACAGCTTGGGTGGGGGTAGCGTGAACATTCAGTACTTC. It translates to CANSLGGGSVNIQYF.

Remarks on this clonotype: The junction differs from germline at one of its ends, possibly a read error. The J gene is TRBJ2-3, the V gene TRBV28; TRBD1 or TRBD2 may be the D gene (7 bases each). Germline assignment: CDR1 MDHEN and CDR2 SYDVKM. CDR3 length: 17 amino acids. The CDR3 protein is CASGLLGRGGPTDTQYF. The CDR3 nucleotides read TGTGCCAGCGGTTTATTGGGCAGGGGGGGACCCACAGATACGCAGTATTTT.

This chain connects TRBV10-1 to TRBJ2-1; TRBD2 matches at 7 bases. The V gene end was trimmed by 4 bases and the J gene end by 9 bases; junction bases not matched to a gene: 6. This CDR3 contains 13 residues. CDR1 is WNHNN and CDR2 is SYGVQD in the germline V gene (reference sequence). CDR3 in amino acids: CASSAREGGEQFF. The CDR3 DNA follows: TGCGCCAGCAGTGCCAGGGAGGGCGGTGAGCAGTTCTTC.

In its sample, this clonotype was seen many times. The chain joins TRBV15 to TRBJ2-7, with D perhaps being TRBD1 or TRBD2 (5 bases each). V lost 0 bases and J 0 bases, leaving 9 bases between the germline ends. Germline V gene sequence: CDR1 LNHNV, CDR2 YYDKDF (reference sequence). The CDR3 sequence is 15 residues long. The CDR3 DNA follows: TGTGCCACCAGCAGAGACGGGGCAAGCTCCTACGAGCAGTACTTC. Translating it yields CATSRDGASSYEQYF. Complete variable domain (other parts from reference TRBV15 and TRBJ2-7): DAMVIQNPRYQVTQFGKPVTLSCSQTLNHNVMYWYQQKSSQAPKLLFHYYDKDFNNEADTPDNFQSRRPNTSFCFLDIRSPGLGDTAMYLCATSRDGASSYEQYFGPGTRLTVT.

The table lists this clonotype with many counts. The genes are TRBV7-2 and TRBJ2-3, with D possibly TRBD1 on 5 matching bases. Germline V gene lookup returns CDR1 SGHTA and CDR2 FQGNSA. With 1 base removed from V and 9 bases from J, the gap between germline ends came to 14 bases. The CDR3 spans 14 residues. The CDR3 coding sequence is TGTGCCAGCAGCTTAGGTGGACACGCATTAACGCAGTATTTT. It is translated as CASSLGGHALTQYF. The full variable domain, rest sourced from reference TRBV7-2 and TRBJ2-3, is GAGVSQSPSNKVTEKGKDVELRCDPISGHTALYWYRQSLGQGLEFLIYFQGNSAPDKSGLPSDRFSAERTGGSVSTLTIQRTQQEDSAVYLCASSLGGHALTQYFGPGTRLTVL.

This clonotype was seen many times. The J gene is TRBJ2-1, the V gene TRBV2; the D is unclear. The CDR3 length is 15 residues. V shed 4 bases and J shed 0 bases, with 10 bases lying between them. From germline, CDR1 is SNHLY and CDR2 FYNNEI. The CDR3 DNA follows: TGTGCCAGCAGTGCACAGAGGAGCTCCTACAATGAGCAGTTCTTC. It encodes CASSAQRSSYNEQFF.

V and J are TRBV18 and TRBJ2-7; D is uncertain. CDR3 length: 15 residues. Trimming cost V 0 bases and J 2 bases, with 11 bases left between them. In germline, CDR1 is KGHSH, CDR2 LQKENI. The CDR3 DNA follows: TGTGCCAGCTCACCACCGGCTAAGCCAACCTACGAGCAGTACTTC. Translating it yields CASSPPAKPTYEQYF.

This clonotype was counted at least ten times. The chain couples TRBV20-1 to TRBJ2-7; 8 positions agree with TRBD2. The CDR3 is made up of 13 amino acids. V gave up 6 bases and J gave up 5 bases; unmatched junction bases: 9. CDR1 is DFQATT and CDR2 is SNEGSKA in the germline V gene (reference sequence). The CDR3 DNA is TGCAGTGCGCTGACTAGCGCTATCAACGAGCAGTACTTC. It yields the protein CSALTSAINEQYF.

The rearrangement uses TRBV28 and TRBJ1-5, with a possible D match to TRBD1 (5 bases). Trimming shortened V by 8 bases and J by 2 bases, and 19 bases separated the two germline ends. CDR1 and CDR2 (germline): MDHEN, SYDVKM. There are 16 residues in the CDR3. CDR3 sequence reads: CASSKMGGVGNQPQHF. The CDR3, as DNA: TGTGCCAGCTCCAAGATGGGGGGTGTCGGCAATCAGCCCCAGCATTTT.

This clonotype was seen only a few times. A much larger clone lies a single base off, so this may be a read error. The chain has TRBV12-3 or TRBV12-4 and TRBJ2-7; 10 bases agree with TRBD1. The V gene end was trimmed by 7 bases and the J gene end by 2 bases; junction bases not matched to a gene: 5. The CDR3 extends over 14 amino acids. CDR3 amino acids: CASTPGTGAYEQYF. Written as DNA, the CDR3 is TGTGCCAGCACCCCCGGGACAGGGGCCTACGAGCAGTACTTC.